Presented here are 16 T cell receptor beta chains from one specimen sequenced in a study of neurological immune-mediated disorders. TCRdb reprocessed the 5' RACE reads with MiXCR, giving one entry per CDR3 protein. Among some 76,000 distinct CDR3 sequences listed, 3% to 4% were seen once. The sequenced sample consisted of PBMCs. All receptors come from a woman between 50 and 59 years old with multiple sclerosis.

Ten or more counts support this clonotype. The chain employs TRBV7-2 and TRBJ1-6; D remains unclear. CDR3 length: 12 residues. V dropped 7 bases and J dropped 10 bases, with 11 bases sitting between them. CDR1 SGHTA and CDR2 FQGNSA come from the germline V gene. CDR3 nucleotides: TGTGCCAGCACCCAAAGGGAATCACCCCTCCACTTT. Translation gives CASTQRESPLHF.

A remark on this clonotype: A much more abundant neighbour one base away suggests this may be a read error. The rearrangement uses TRBV19 and TRBJ1-2, with 7 bases fitting TRBD1. Germline V gives CDR1 LNHDA, CDR2 SQIVND (reference sequence). V gave up 7 bases and J gave up 3 bases; unmatched junction bases: 14. The CDR3 has 16 residues. The CDR3 spells CASTPGQRSFYYGYTF. The DNA of the CDR3 is TGTGCCAGTACCCCGGGACAGAGGAGCTTCTACTATGGCTACACCTTC.

This clonotype appeared many times. The chain employs TRBV7-2 and TRBJ2-7; the match to TRBD2 covers 12 bases. CDR3 length equals 18 residues. Germline lookup yields CDR1 SGHTA and CDR2 FQGNSA. The V gene end was trimmed by 5 bases and the J gene end by 3 bases; junction bases not matched to a gene: 14. CDR3 loop: CASSPGLAGSPPIYEQYF. Written as DNA, the CDR3 is TGTGCCAGCAGCCCCGGACTAGCGGGGTCTCCCCCAATCTACGAGCAGTACTTC.

This clonotype has at least ten counts. V and J are TRBV7-6 and TRBJ2-3; 12 nucleotides match TRBD2. CDR3 length: 13 residues. V trimming: 5 bases; J trimming: 9 bases; junction bases outside the gene matches: 3. Germline loops: CDR1 SGHVS, CDR2 FNYEAQ. The CDR3 DNA reads as TGTGCCAGCAGCCAAACTAGCGGGGGGACGCAGTATTTT. This gives the protein CASSQTSGGTQYF.

This clonotype appeared many times. The V and J genes are TRBV12-3 or TRBV12-4 and TRBJ1-5; D ambiguous. The ends were cut back, 0 bases at V and 4 bases at J, with 4 bases in the middle. This CDR3 comprises 13 residues. The CDR3 sequence: CASSLALNQPQHF. The CDR3 DNA is TGTGCCAGCAGTTTAGCGCTTAATCAGCCCCAGCATTTT.

This clonotype was seen many times. This chain connects TRBV6-5 to TRBJ2-3; D is undetermined. The CDR3 length is 13 residues. Germline lookup yields CDR1 MNHEY and CDR2 SVGAGI. V lost 8 bases and J 3 bases, leaving 12 bases between the germline ends. CDR3 bases: TGTGCCAGCTTCAGCCCCTTGACAGATACGCAGTATTTT. It codes for CASFSPLTDTQYF.

This clonotype showed up many times. The gene calls are TRBV7-9 and TRBJ1-1, with D possibly matching TRBD1 (5 bases). The V gene lost 5 bases and the J gene lost 2 bases, with 12 bases spanning the gap. This CDR3 is built from 14 residues. The germline V gene encodes CDR1 SEHNR and CDR2 FQNEAQ (reference sequence). This CDR3 is CASSRTGRNTEAFF. Here the CDR3 DNA reads TGTGCCAGCAGCCGAACAGGCCGTAACACTGAAGCTTTCTTT.

This clonotype was recorded a few times. This sequence may be a read error, since a much larger clone differs from it by one base. This chain's CDR3 is CASSRGRTQENQYF. The CDR3 nucleotides read TGTGCCAGCAGCCGGGGACGTACACAAGAGAACCAGTACTTC. This chain uses TRBV7-8 with TRBJ2-5; D is perhaps TRBD1 or TRBD2 (5 bases each). This CDR3 is built from 14 residues. CDR1 is SGHVS, CDR2 FQNEAQ, per germline.

This clonotype was counted many times. V gene TRBV20-1 combines with J gene TRBJ2-7; no definite D call. CDR1 and CDR2 from the germline V gene are DFQATT and SNEGSKA (reference sequence). Trimming shortened V by 0 bases and J by 5 bases, and 8 bases separated the two germline ends. This CDR3 has 12 amino acids. Here the CDR3 DNA reads TGCAGTGCTAGAGATCAACTGGACGAGCAGTACTTC. Its protein product is CSARDQLDEQYF.

There are many counts of this clonotype. V and J are TRBV20-1 and TRBJ2-7, with 9 bases matching TRBD2. The V and J ends lost 6 bases and 3 bases, in that order; junction bases with no gene match: 9. CDR1 is DFQATT and CDR2 is SNEGSKA in the germline V gene (reference sequence). The CDR3 contains 14 residues. The CDR3 DNA reads as TGCAGTGCCACACTAGCGGGCCTAGTCTACGAGCAGTACTTC. Encoded protein: CSATLAGLVYEQYF.

There are many counts of this clonotype. The J gene is TRBJ2-2, the V gene TRBV7-6; 7 nucleotides align to TRBD1. The CDR3 extends over 16 amino acids. V dropped 6 bases and J dropped 1; count of bases not matched to a gene: 8. Germline CDR1 and CDR2: SGHVS and FNYEAQ. For the CDR3, the DNA is TGTGCCAGCAGGGGCACAGGGGTCGGGAACACCGGGGAGCTGTTTTTT. Its translation is CASRGTGVGNTGELFF.

This clonotype was recorded at least ten times. This chain connects TRBV10-3 to TRBJ2-5; D unresolved. This CDR3 region has 16 residues. Per germline, CDR1 ENHRY and CDR2 SYGVKD. Trimming took off 6 bases at V and 4 bases at J, with 21 bases between the two ends. This CDR3 is CAIRPSPSSGSETQYF. The DNA for the CDR3 is TGTGCCATCAGGCCCTCACCTTCGTCAGGATCAGAGACCCAGTACTTC.

This clonotype was seen many times. The chain employs TRBV3-1 and TRBJ1-3; no clear D. CDR1 and CDR2 from the germline V gene are LGHDT and YNNKEL (reference sequence). V lost 3 bases and J lost 3, with 9 bases in between. This CDR3 is built from 14 residues. DNA of the CDR3: TGTGCCAGCAGCCAGGAAAGCCGTGGAAACACCATATATTTT. Protein product: CASSQESRGNTIYF.

The chain couples TRBV16 to TRBJ1-3, with D unclear. The CDR3 is made up of 15 amino acids. V lost 0 bases to trimming and J lost 12 bases, with 18 bases between them. CDR1 and CDR2 (germline): KGHSY, FQNENV. The CDR3 DNA follows: TGTGCCAGCAGCCAATCCTACAGCTCTGGAAAAAACATATATTTT. Translation: CASSQSYSSGKNIYF.

Ten or more counts support this clonotype. The chain uses TRBV29-1 and TRBJ1-4; D perhaps matches TRBD1 (5 bases). The germline CDR1 and CDR2 sequences are SQVTM and ANQGSEA. V was trimmed by 5 bases and J by 7 bases, leaving 17 bases between them. This CDR3 spans 14 amino acids. The CDR3 loop is CSVTGQGGGEKLFF. The CDR3 nucleotides are TGCAGCGTTACAGGTCAAGGTGGTGGTGAAAAACTGTTTTTT. Full variable domain (missing parts from reference TRBV29-1 and TRBJ1-4): SAVISQKPSRDICQRGTSLTIQCQVDSQVTMMFWYRQQPGQSLTLIATANQGSEATYESGFVIDKFPISRPNLTFSTLTVSNMSPEDSSIYLCSVTGQGGGEKLFFGSGTQLSVL.

This clonotype was counted ten times or more. The chain has TRBV11-3 and TRBJ2-1; 10 positions agree with TRBD1. The CDR3 is 15 amino acids. CDR1 and CDR2 (germline): SGHNT, YENEEA. The trim removed 5 bases at V and 9 bases at J, leaving 10 bases unmatched. This CDR3 reads CASSGPGQGYVEQFF. The CDR3 DNA sequence: TGTGCCAGCAGCGGTCCGGGACAGGGGTATGTTGAGCAGTTCTTC. Together with reference TRBV11-3 and TRBJ2-1, the CDR3 gives the full variable domain: EAGVVQSPRYKIIEKKQPVAFWCNPISGHNTLYWYLQNLGQGPELLIRYENEEAVDDSQLPKDRFSAERLKGVDSTLKIQPAELGDSAVYLCASSGPGQGYVEQFFGPGTRLTVL.